The 15 T cell receptor beta chains listed next were all sequenced from one sample in a study of tumor and adjacent non-tumor tissue in lung cancer. The template was RNA from unsorted bulk tissue. More than 3 cm separated this lung sample from the edge of the tumor. TCRbeta libraries were built with three rounds of nested PCR, modified from ARM-PCR. Via MiXCR, TCRdb re-called the multiplex PCR reads, giving one row per CDR3 protein. The top ten hold 21% of the sample, which has fewer than 90,000 distinct CDR3 sequences, under 80% seen once. Sequences were obtained from distant non-tumor lung tissue. Receptors originate from a woman between 50 and 59 years old with non-small cell lung cancer.

This sequence joins TRBV20-1 and TRBJ1-1, with TRBD1 as a possible D gene (5 bases). The CDR3 runs 13 residues. CDR1 DFQATT and CDR2 SNEGSKA come from the germline V gene (reference sequence). V dropped 0 bases and J dropped 5 bases, with 10 bases sitting between them. The CDR3 reads CSARDEGVTEAFF. For the CDR3, the DNA is TGCAGTGCTAGAGATGAAGGGGTGACTGAAGCTTTCTTT.

V usage is TRBV6-5 and J usage is TRBJ1-2; possible D gene TRBD1, 6 bases. Per germline, CDR1 MNHEY and CDR2 SVGAGI. There are 15 residues in the CDR3. The CDR3 nucleotides read TGTGCTAGCGGTTACTCGACGACAGGCACCTATGGCTACACCTTC. Protein product: CASGYSTTGTYGYTF.

Remarks on this clonotype: The junction differs from germline at one of its ends, possibly a read error. The chain recombines TRBV5-1 with TRBJ2-7; 7 positions match TRBD1. Per germline, CDR1 SGHRS and CDR2 YFSETQ. The CDR3 loop spans 15 amino acids. Here the CDR3 reads CTSSPGQDGTYEQYF. DNA for the CDR3: TGCACCAGCAGCCCCGGACAGGATGGGACCTACGAGCAGTACTTC.

This clonotype showed up many times. The rearrangement joins TRBV20-1 to TRBJ2-1; D gene ambiguous. The CDR3 has 13 residues. Trimming left V 6 bases short and J 8 bases short, with 17 bases between. Looked up from germline, CDR1 is DFQATT and CDR2 is SNEGSKA (reference sequence). CDR3 sequence reads: CSANSRVVDEQFF. The CDR3 DNA reads TGCAGTGCCAATAGCCGGGTGGTGGATGAGCAGTTCTTC.

Remarks on this clonotype: The CDR3 end shows no conserved phenylalanine or tryptophan, and so a read error is likely. J is TRBJ2-5 and V is TRBV6-6; 9 bases agree with TRBD2. The CDR3 has 17 residues. Germline CDR1 MNHNY, CDR2 SVGAGI (reference sequence). CDR3 amino acids: CVSNRSIAGVNQETQYL. The CDR3 DNA reads TGTGTCAGCAACCGCTCTATAGCGGGAGTAAATCAAGAGACCCAGTACTTA.

With regard to this clonotype: An end of the junction does not agree with germline; a read error may underlie this. The J gene is TRBJ1-5, the V gene TRBV20-1; TRBD1 aligns across 7 bases. The CDR3 is 15 amino acids. Germline CDR1 DFQATT, CDR2 SNEGSKA (reference sequence). CDR3: CSAKRTGSGNQPQHF. In DNA form, the CDR3 reads TGCAGTGCAAAAAGGACAGGAAGTGGCAATCAGCCCCAGCACTTT.

On this clonotype itself: One end of the junction does not line up with germline, which may come from a read error. CDR3 in amino acids: CASSSALSGTGYRREQYF. Here the CDR3 DNA reads TGCGCCAGCAGCTCGGCCCTATCCGGGACAGGGTATCGACGTGAGCAGTATTTC. The V call is TRBV5-1, the J call TRBJ2-7, with 9 bases that match TRBD1. The CDR3 is 18 residues long. Germline V gives CDR1 SGHRS, CDR2 YFSETQ. Full variable domain (outside the CDR3, taken from reference TRBV5-1 and TRBJ2-7): KAGVTQTPRYLIKTRGQQVTLSCSPISGHRSVSWYQQTPGQGLQFLFEYFSETQRNKGNFPGRFSGRQFSNSRSEMNVSTLELGDSALYLCASSSALSGTGYRREQYFGPGTRLTVT.

About this clonotype: The junction does not match germline at one end; this may be a read error. The CDR3: CASSLKTGAGQYF. CDR3 coding DNA: TGTGCCAGTAGCTTGAAAACAGGAGCCGGGCAGTACTTC. This chain joins TRBV11-2 and TRBJ2-7, with D perhaps TRBD1 (5 bases). Germline lookup yields CDR1 SGHAT and CDR2 FQNNGV. There are 13 residues in the CDR3.

This clonotype has at least ten counts. The chain combines TRBV14 with TRBJ1-2; D gene uncertain. CDR3 length: 15 amino acids. From germline, CDR1 is SGHDN and CDR2 FVKESK. The V and J ends lost 7 bases and 8 bases respectively, with 23 bases between them. The CDR3 protein is CASTPPAGPLGGYTF. The CDR3 coding sequence is TGTGCCAGCACCCCACCAGCCGGGCCCTTGGGAGGCTACACCTTC.

Points on this clonotype: No conserved phenylalanine or tryptophan is present at the end of the CDR3, so a read error is the likely explanation. The chain employs TRBV10-3 and TRBJ1-1; D perhaps matches TRBD1 (6 bases). The CDR3 contains 14 residues. V lost 6 bases and J lost 6, with 17 bases in between. Germline CDR1 reads ENHRY; CDR2 reads SYGVKD. CDR3 protein: CAIRPGAGDAEAFI. CDR3 bases: TGTGCCATCAGACCAGGGGCTGGGGACGCTGAAGCTTTCATT.

Of note for this clonotype: This may be a read error, as it is one base from a much larger clone. CDR3 DNA sequence: TGTGCCACCAGTGACAGGACCGGCTTGGACCTGTTTTTT. Its protein is CATSDRTGLDLFF. The V gene is TRBV24-1, the J gene TRBJ2-2; D is undetermined. CDR3 size: 13 residues. The V gene's germline CDR1 is KGHDR and CDR2 SFDVKD. Trimming removed 4 bases at V and 14 bases at J, with 16 bases between.

This clonotype showed up just once. A much more abundant neighbour one base away suggests this may be a read error. The chain has TRBV6-5 and TRBJ1-4, with D perhaps matching TRBD1 (5 bases). The length of the CDR3 is 12 residues. The V end was cut by 10 bases, the J end by 5 bases, with 11 bases between. In germline, CDR1 is MNHEY, CDR2 SVGAGI. In DNA form, the CDR3 reads TGTGCCATCAGGGCCCTGAATGAAAAACTGTTTTTT. Amino acids: CAIRALNEKLFF.

With regard to this clonotype: In this CDR3 the conserved last residue, phenylalanine or tryptophan, is missing, so a read error is likely. CDR3 coding DNA: TGCGCCAGCACGGGGCTGGCAGGGAGTTTAACTAATGAAGCTTTCATT. Its protein is CASTGLAGSLTNEAFI. The chain joins TRBV10-2 to TRBJ1-1, with D possibly being TRBD1 (5 bases). The CDR3 length is 16 residues. Per the germline V gene, CDR1 is WSHSY and CDR2 is SAAADI. V lost 7 bases and J 7 bases, leaving 25 bases between the germline ends.

A note on this clonotype: Mismatch with germline at one junction end may stem from a read error. The V call is TRBV11-2, the J call TRBJ2-7; TRBD2 agrees at 14 bases. The CDR3 sequence is 17 residues long. Germline assignment: CDR1 SGHAT and CDR2 FQNNGV. In DNA form, the CDR3 reads TGTGCTAGCAGCCCCCGGACTAGCGGGAGGACGTTGTGGGAGCAGTACTTC. Residues: CASSPRTSGRTLWEQYF.

CDR3 DNA: TGTGCCAGGAGAAAGGGACTAGCGGGAGTCAGTGAGCAGTTCTTC. Encoded protein: CARRKGLAGVSEQFF. The chain links TRBV6-1 to TRBJ2-1; 14 nucleotides align to TRBD2. CDR3 length equals 15 residues. Trimming removed 9 bases from V and 9 bases from J; junction bases left unmatched: 10. CDR1 and CDR2 (germline): MNHNS, SASEGT.